This TCR beta chain was captured in a study of immune evolution from preneoplasia to lung adenocarcinoma. Findings and caveats of the study: Later-stage lesions appeared to have more T cells, more diversity, less clonality.

The method was immunoSEQ multiplex PCR; TCRdb's version includes in-frame clones alone and lacks a portion of them. The data contain under 45,000 clones, 65% to 80% of them singletons. As concerns this clone: Its cognate antigen is unknown.

Between about 2014 and 2018, patients underwent resection in Japan or China. This sequence originates from a person between 55 and 70 years old with lung adenocarcinoma. Sequences were obtained from FFPE invasive lung adenocarcinoma tissue.

The CDR3 region is CASSREADRDYNEQFF. The DNA of the CDR3 is TGTGCCAGCAGTAGAGAGGCGGACAGGGACTACAATGAGCAGTTCTTC. This chain connects TRBV28 to TRBJ2-1; 8 bases fit TRBD1. Trimming removed 5 bases from V and 3 bases from J; junction bases left unmatched: 9. The CDR3 loop spans 16 amino acids. Germline CDR1 reads MDHEN; CDR2 reads SYDVKM.